What follows are 3 T cell receptor beta chains derived from one specimen sequenced in a study of blood T cells in healthy people across ages. The second PCR ran about 6 to 12 cycles with a sample-barcoded 5' primer and J-beta primers. TCRdb re-called the 5' RACE reads through MiXCR, storing one row per CDR3 protein. This table has roughly 1.5 million distinct CDR3 sequences, about 42% appearing once. The specimen sequenced was blood. The receptor source for this set is a woman aged 18-30 years in good health.

This clonotype occurred a few times. The rearrangement links TRBV12-3 or TRBV12-4 to TRBJ1-5; the D is unclear. The ends were cut back, 3 bases at V and 7 bases at J, with 10 bases in the middle. The CDR3 consists of 13 residues. DNA for the CDR3: TGTGCCAGCAGTTTCGGGGATTCACAGCCCCAGCATTTT. This translates into CASSFGDSQPQHF.

In this sample, this clonotype turned up a few times. This rearrangement joins TRBV29-1 to TRBJ2-5, with no clear D. From germline, CDR1 is SQVTM and CDR2 ANQGSEA. V was shortened by 3 bases and J by 5 bases, with 4 bases between the two germline ends. This CDR3 spans 10 amino acids. The CDR3 region is CSVELETQYF. In DNA form, the CDR3 reads TGCAGCGTTGAGCTGGAGACCCAGTACTTC.

This chain joins TRBV4-3 and TRBJ2-7; TRBD1 matches at 8 bases. The germline CDR1 and CDR2 sequences are LGHNA and YSLEER. This CDR3 is 17 amino acids long. V trimming: 0 bases; J trimming: 3 bases; junction bases outside the gene matches: 10. Written as DNA, the CDR3 is TGCGCCAGCAGCCAAGATGTCCGACAGGGGAGAGGCTACGAGCAGTACTTC. As protein: CASSQDVRQGRGYEQYF.